Below, 30 T cell receptor beta chains from the same sample are listed, as sequenced in a study of blood T cell repertoires in COVID-19. Clones were sequenced by immunoSEQ multiplex PCR, and TCRdb holds only the in-frame ones, with some missing. The sample shows around 97,000 clones, more than 70% of them seen only once. Sequencing was carried out using peripheral blood. Receptors originate from an older woman with acute or convalescent COVID-19.

On this clone itself: The junction does not match germline at one end; this may be a read error. This sequence joins TRBV7-9 and TRBJ2-5; unclear D gene. This CDR3 contains 8 residues. Germline V CDR1 and CDR2: SEHNR, FQNEAQ (reference sequence). The DNA for the CDR3 is TGTGCCAGCAGCCCCGGAGACTTC. It yields the protein CASSPGDF.

The rearrangement uses TRBV7-9 and TRBJ2-7; D is uncertain. Germline values: CDR1 SEHNR, CDR2 FQNEAQ (reference sequence). V was clipped by 1 base and J by 3 bases, with 7 bases between them. The CDR3 totals 13 residues. CDR3: CASSLGYSYEQYF. The DNA of the CDR3 is TGTGCCAGCAGCTTAGGCTACAGCTACGAGCAGTACTTC.

The gene calls are TRBV5-1 and TRBJ2-7, with 8 bases that match TRBD1. The germline gives CDR1 SGHRS, CDR2 YFSETQ. The ends lost 0 bases at V and 0 bases at J; junction bases unmatched: 2. The CDR3 has 15 amino acids. The CDR3 protein is CASSLEDRASYEQYF. The CDR3 DNA reads as TGCGCCAGCAGCTTGGAGGACAGGGCCTCCTACGAGCAGTACTTC.

The V gene is TRBV28, the J gene TRBJ1-6, with 9 bases aligning to TRBD1. V lost 6 bases and J lost 2; bases outside the gene matches: 5. The V gene's germline CDR1 is MDHEN and CDR2 SYDVKM. The CDR3 extends over 16 amino acids. In DNA form, the CDR3 reads TGTGCCAGCAGGACAGGGGGTCGGCCCTATAATTCACCCCTCCACTTT. This sequence encodes CASRTGGRPYNSPLHF.

The CDR3 DNA reads TGTGCCAGTAGTTCGAGCAGGGGCACTAATGAAAAACTGTTTTTT. This gives the protein CASSSSRGTNEKLFF. The V call is TRBV19, the J call TRBJ1-4; D perhaps matches TRBD1 (6 bases). V was cut by 5 bases and J by 2 bases, with 12 bases left in between. The CDR3 is 15 amino acids. Germline assignment: CDR1 LNHDA and CDR2 SQIVND (reference sequence).

The V call is TRBV11-2, the J call TRBJ2-5; 8 nucleotides match TRBD1. Germline CDR1 SGHAT, CDR2 FQNNGV. V shed 4 bases, J shed 4 bases, and the junction held 5 bases outside the gene matches. The CDR3 consists of 14 residues. CDR3 residues: CASSSQTGGETQYF. CDR3 coding DNA: TGTGCCAGCAGCTCACAAACAGGGGGAGAGACCCAGTACTTC.

This chain links TRBV5-1 with TRBJ1-6, with D perhaps TRBD1 (6 bases). Trimming stripped 1 base from V and 5 bases from J, with 10 bases between. The CDR3 contains 15 residues. CDR1 and CDR2 from the germline V gene are SGHRS and YFSETQ. Here the CDR3 DNA reads TGCGCCAGCAGCTTGACAGGGATGGATAATTCACCCCTCCACTTT. This codes for CASSLTGMDNSPLHF.

This chain uses TRBV7-6 with TRBJ1-1; 8 positions agree with TRBD1. The CDR3 loop spans 14 amino acids. The germline V gene has CDR1 SGHVS and CDR2 FNYEAQ. The trim removed 3 bases at V and 4 bases at J, leaving 4 bases unmatched. CDR3 residues: CASSFGTGGTEAFF. The CDR3 DNA follows: TGTGCCAGCAGCTTCGGGACAGGTGGCACTGAAGCTTTCTTT.

The genes are TRBV24-1 and TRBJ2-1, with a weak D call TRBD2 (6 bases). CDR3 size: 18 residues. Between the trimmed V and J ends, which lost 5 bases and 0 bases, there was a span of 19 bases. Germline loops: CDR1 KGHDR, CDR2 SFDVKD. The CDR3 DNA sequence: TGTGCCACCAGTGCCGGTGGTCTTAGCGGTAGCTCCTACAATGAGCAGTTCTTC. It translates to CATSAGGLSGSSYNEQFF.

The sample holds a few counts of this clone. The J gene is TRBJ2-1, the V gene TRBV3-1 (or the pseudogene TRBV3-2); D unclear. The CDR3 runs 15 residues. The germline V and J ends were trimmed by 0 bases and 0 bases, with 6 bases remaining between them. Germline V CDR1 and CDR2: LGHDT, YNNKEL (reference sequence). Here the CDR3 reads CASSQDYNSYNEQFF. The DNA of the CDR3 is TGTGCCAGCAGCCAAGACTATAACTCCTACAATGAGCAGTTCTTC.

The rearrangement joins TRBV7-8 to TRBJ1-2, with D maybe TRBD1 (6 bases). Between the trimmed V and J ends, which lost 2 bases and 7 bases, there was a span of 29 bases. The CDR3 sequence is 19 residues long. Germline V gene data show CDR1 as SGHVS and CDR2 as FQNEAQ. CDR3 in DNA: TGTGCCAGCAGCTTAACCAACCCGGGGGGCAGGGCCCGTCTAGGTGGCTACACCTTC. Residues: CASSLTNPGGRARLGGYTF. The full variable domain, in which reference TRBV7-8 and TRBJ1-2 provide the parts outside the CDR3, is GAGVSQSPRYKVAKRGQDVALRCDPISGHVSLFWYQQALGQGPEFLTYFQNEAQLDKSGLPSDRFFAERPEGSVSTLKIQRTQQEDSAVYLCASSLTNPGGRARLGGYTFGSGTRLTVV.

The chain is built from TRBV6-6 and TRBJ1-6; D may be TRBD1 (6 bases). CDR3 length: 14 residues. The germline V gene has CDR1 MNHNY and CDR2 SVGAGI (reference sequence). Trimming removed 8 bases at V and 9 bases at J, with 17 bases between. CDR3 sequence reads: CASGTGNLGSPLHF. In DNA form, the CDR3 reads TGTGCCAGCGGTACAGGGAACTTAGGTTCACCCCTCCACTTT.

The rearrangement links TRBV10-1 to TRBJ1-1; maybe TRBD1 (5 bases). Per germline, CDR1 WNHNN and CDR2 SYGVQD (reference sequence). This CDR3 is 14 amino acids long. V was clipped by 2 bases and J by 0 bases, with 7 bases between them. DNA of the CDR3: TGCGCCAGCAGTGAGCGGACAATGAACACTGAAGCTTTCTTT. Translated, it gives CASSERTMNTEAFF.

This sequence joins TRBV18 and TRBJ1-1; D ambiguous. CDR1 and CDR2 (germline): KGHSH, LQKENI. The V gene lost 4 bases and the J gene lost 4 bases, with 13 bases spanning the gap. The CDR3 is 14 residues long. Here the CDR3 DNA reads TGTGCCAGCTCACGCCGCCAGGTCTCCACTGAAGCTTTCTTT. Encoded protein: CASSRRQVSTEAFF.

The genes are TRBV27 and TRBJ1-2; 8 bases line up with TRBD1. Trimming took 3 bases from V and 7 from J; bases not matched to a gene: 4. The CDR3 extends over 13 amino acids. Per the germline V gene, CDR1 is MNHEY and CDR2 is SMNVEV (reference sequence). CDR3 nucleotide sequence: TGTGCCAGCAGTTTGTCAGGGGGCGCTGGCTACACCTTC. Its translation is CASSLSGGAGYTF.

This clone showed up just a few times. The chain joins TRBV7-9 to TRBJ1-2, with 9 nucleotides matching TRBD1. J lost 3 bases, V lost 3 bases, and 8 bases had no gene match. The CDR3 is 16 residues long. Germline values: CDR1 SEHNR, CDR2 FQNEAQ (reference sequence). The CDR3 here is CASSFSTGGNYYGYTF. DNA of the CDR3: TGTGCCAGCAGCTTTTCCACAGGGGGCAATTACTATGGCTACACCTTC.

Only one count was recorded for this clone. The V and J genes are TRBV29-1 and TRBJ1-2, with 9 positions matching TRBD1. CDR1 SQVTM and CDR2 ANQGSEA come from the germline V gene. V shed 2 bases, J shed 4 bases, and the junction held 2 bases outside the gene matches. CDR3 length: 13 residues. The CDR3 spells CSVERQGGYGYTF. The CDR3 DNA follows: TGCAGCGTTGAACGACAGGGGGGCTATGGCTACACCTTC.

This clone was seen more than once but under ten times. The rearrangement links TRBV12-3 or TRBV12-4 to TRBJ1-1; tentative D call: TRBD1 (5 bases). This CDR3 has 11 residues. Trimming took 3 bases from V and 10 from J, leaving 9 bases between them. CDR3 protein: CASSLGLGAFF. The CDR3 DNA reads as TGTGCCAGCAGTTTGGGACTGGGAGCTTTCTTT.

This clone appeared a single time. The V gene is TRBV7-2, the J gene TRBJ2-3, with a weak D call TRBD2 (7 bases). Germline CDR1 reads SGHTA; CDR2 reads FQGNSA. The CDR3 consists of 17 residues. The V end was cut by 6 bases, the J end by 5 bases, with 24 bases between. The CDR3 region is CASRPSGGGGSGDTQYF. CDR3 in DNA: TGTGCCAGCAGACCCTCGGGAGGAGGGGGTAGTGGAGATACGCAGTATTTT.

The CDR3 spells CAISERLGGGELFF. The CDR3 nucleotides read TGTGCCATCAGTGAGAGGCTAGGCGGCGGGGAGCTGTTTTTT. The chain couples TRBV10-3 to TRBJ2-2; no definite D call. Trimming cost V 2 bases and J 7 bases, with 11 bases left between them. This CDR3 has 14 residues. Per germline, CDR1 ENHRY and CDR2 SYGVKD.

The CDR3 protein is CASRPGLAGNLGETQYF. CDR3 DNA sequence: TGTGCCAGCAGGCCCGGACTAGCGGGAAACTTAGGGGAGACCCAGTACTTC. The rearrangement uses TRBV5-4 and TRBJ2-5; 12 nucleotides agree with TRBD2. Trimming removed 5 bases from V and 5 bases from J; junction bases left unmatched: 13. The CDR3 totals 17 residues. The V gene's germline CDR1 is SGHNT and CDR2 YYREEE (reference sequence). The full variable domain, rest sourced from reference TRBV5-4 and TRBJ2-5, is ETGVTQSPTHLIKTRGQQVTLRCSSQSGHNTVSWYQQALGQGPQFIFQYYREEENGRGNFPPRFSGLQFPNYSSELNVNALELDDSALYLCASRPGLAGNLGETQYFGPGTRLLVL.

The chain couples TRBV7-9 to TRBJ1-1; 7 bases align to TRBD1. The V gene's germline CDR1 is SEHNR and CDR2 FQNEAQ (reference sequence). The CDR3 is 14 amino acids. The J segment lost 7 bases and the V segment lost 4 bases, leaving 9 bases of the junction unmatched. In DNA form, the CDR3 reads TGTGCCAGCAGCTCGCGACAGGGCTTAAGTGAAGCTTTCTTT. The encoded protein is CASSSRQGLSEAFF.

DNA of the CDR3: TGTGCCAGCAGCTTGGATCGGACAGGGGTTGGAAACACCATATATTTT. Its protein is CASSLDRTGVGNTIYF. The chain carries TRBV5-4 and TRBJ1-3; TRBD1 matches 9 bases. CDR1 and CDR2 (germline): SGHNT, YYREEE (reference sequence). Germline trimming cut 0 bases from V and 3 bases from J; bases unmatched to any gene: 4. The CDR3 totals 16 residues.

In this sample, this clone turned up once. The rearrangement links TRBV6-2 or TRBV6-3 to TRBJ1-1, with 9 nucleotides matching TRBD1. There are 16 residues in the CDR3. J lost 6 bases, V lost 0 bases, and 8 bases had no gene match. CDR1 MNHEY and CDR2 SVGEGT come from the germline V gene. In DNA form, the CDR3 reads TGTGCCAGCAGTTACTCGATCACAGGGGGCACGCCTGAAGCTTTCTTT. Its protein is CASSYSITGGTPEAFF.

Here the CDR3 DNA reads TGTGCCAGCAGTGTCCAGGGGATAGCGAATGAGCAGTTCTTC. Protein sequence: CASSVQGIANEQFF. This chain links TRBV2 with TRBJ2-1; a possible D gene is TRBD1 (6 bases). The germline gives CDR1 SNHLY, CDR2 FYNNEI. The V gene lost 4 bases and the J gene lost 7 bases, with 14 bases spanning the gap. The CDR3 has 14 amino acids.

V is TRBV6-2 or TRBV6-3 and J is TRBJ2-1, with D unresolved. V was trimmed by 2 bases and J by 2 bases, leaving 10 bases between them. Germline V gives CDR1 MNHEY, CDR2 SVGEGT. The CDR3 loop spans 15 amino acids. Here the CDR3 DNA reads TGTGCCAGCAGTTACAGCCCCGTCCCCTACAATGAGCAGTTCTTC. Residues: CASSYSPVPYNEQFF.

On this clone: Distinct nucleotide sequences in the sample also encode this CDR3. The gene calls are TRBV18 and TRBJ1-1; a weak D match, TRBD1 (5 bases). Trimming cost V 3 bases and J 5 bases, with 10 bases left between them. Looked up from germline, CDR1 is KGHSH and CDR2 is LQKENI. CDR3 size: 13 residues. CDR3 bases: TGTGCCAGCTCACCGCGGGGGGATACTGAAGCTTTCTTT. Translated: CASSPRGDTEAFF. The full variable domain, rest sourced from reference TRBV18 and TRBJ1-1, is NAGVMQNPRHLVRRRGQEARLRCSPMKGHSHVYWYRQLPEEGLKFMVYLQKENIIDESGMPKERFSAEFPKEGPSILRIQQVVRGDSAAYFCASSPRGDTEAFFGQGTRLTVV.

The chain has TRBV5-1 and TRBJ2-7, with D possibly TRBD1 on 5 matching bases. Between the trimmed V and J ends, which lost 4 bases and 0 bases, there was a span of 11 bases. This CDR3 spans 14 amino acids. Germline values: CDR1 SGHRS, CDR2 YFSETQ. In DNA form, the CDR3 reads TGCGCCAGCAGCCTCGACAGCACCTCCTACGAGCAGTACTTC. This codes for CASSLDSTSYEQYF.

The chain uses TRBV5-1 and TRBJ1-6; TRBD1 matches 8 bases. The trim removed 7 bases at V and 10 bases at J, leaving 10 bases unmatched. Germline CDR1 is SGHRS and CDR2 is YFSETQ. This CDR3 region has 14 residues. The DNA for the CDR3 is TGCGCCAGCGAAATAGGACAGGGCAGCTCACCCCTCCACTTT. It specifies CASEIGQGSSPLHF.

V and J are TRBV5-1 and TRBJ1-2; D remains ambiguous. Germline V gene lookup returns CDR1 SGHRS and CDR2 YFSETQ. The CDR3 contains 14 residues. V dropped 4 bases and J dropped 1 base, with 11 bases sitting between them. The CDR3 protein is CASSATVNNYGYTF. The CDR3 DNA sequence: TGCGCCAGCAGCGCTACTGTAAATAACTATGGCTACACCTTC. Variable domain in full (rest from reference TRBV5-1 and TRBJ1-2): KAGVTQTPRYLIKTRGQQVTLSCSPISGHRSVSWYQQTPGQGLQFLFEYFSETQRNKGNFPGRFSGRQFSNSRSEMNVSTLELGDSALYLCASSATVNNYGYTFGSGTRLTVV.